The clone carrying this T cell receptor (beta chain) appeared once. This record belongs to a study of blood T cell repertoires in COVID-19. Study context: Acute and convalescent COVID-19 samples came from the United States, Italy and Spain. Sample material is recorded as cDNA or gDNA derived from T cells, B-cell-depleted T cells, or PBMCs.

Between the trimmed V and J ends, which lost 10 bases and 4 bases, there was a span of 13 bases. The CDR3 is 13 amino acids. Germline V lookup: CDR1 MNHNY, CDR2 SVGAGI (reference sequence). Only in-frame clones appear in the TCRdb table, and some are missing; sequencing was by immunoSEQ multiplex PCR. The sample shows roughly 290,000 clones, 75% to 90% of them seen only once. The chain uses TRBV6-6 and TRBJ1-4; D unclear. The receptor's source is a man aged 25-45 years with acute or convalescent COVID-19. Sequenced material: peripheral blood. CDR3 coding DNA: TGTGCCACCCGACTCACAAATAATGAAAAACTGTTTTTT. Translated: CATRLTNNEKLFF.